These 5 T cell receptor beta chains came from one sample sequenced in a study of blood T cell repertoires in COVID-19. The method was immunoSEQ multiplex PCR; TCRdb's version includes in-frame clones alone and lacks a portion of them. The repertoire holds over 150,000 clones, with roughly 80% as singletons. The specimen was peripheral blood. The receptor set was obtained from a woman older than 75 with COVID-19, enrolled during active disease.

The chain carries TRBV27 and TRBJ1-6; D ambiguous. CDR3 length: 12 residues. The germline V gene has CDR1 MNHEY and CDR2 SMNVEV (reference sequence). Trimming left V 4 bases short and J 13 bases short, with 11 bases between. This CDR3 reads CASSSLSDPLHF. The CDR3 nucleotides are TGTGCCAGCAGTTCACTGTCCGATCCCCTCCACTTT.

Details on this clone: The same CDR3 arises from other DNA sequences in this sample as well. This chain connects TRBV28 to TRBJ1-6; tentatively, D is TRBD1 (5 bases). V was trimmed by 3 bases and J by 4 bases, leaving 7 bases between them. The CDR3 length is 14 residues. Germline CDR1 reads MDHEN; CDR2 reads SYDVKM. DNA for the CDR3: TGTGCCAGCAGTTTCAGGGAATATAATTCACCCCTCCACTTT. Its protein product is CASSFREYNSPLHF.

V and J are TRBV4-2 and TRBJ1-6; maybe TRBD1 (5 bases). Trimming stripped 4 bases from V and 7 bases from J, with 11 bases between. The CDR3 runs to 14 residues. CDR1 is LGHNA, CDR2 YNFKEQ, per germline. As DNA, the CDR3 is TGTGCCAGCAGCCCCGAAGGGGCAAATTCACCCCTCCACTTT. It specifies CASSPEGANSPLHF.

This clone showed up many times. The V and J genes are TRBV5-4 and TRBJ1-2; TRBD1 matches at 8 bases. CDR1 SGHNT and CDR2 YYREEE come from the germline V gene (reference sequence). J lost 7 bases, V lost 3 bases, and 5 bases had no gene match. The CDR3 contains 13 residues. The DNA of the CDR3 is TGTGCCAGCAGCTCCAGGGGGCAAGTTGGCTACACCTTC. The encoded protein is CASSSRGQVGYTF.

The CDR3 DNA follows: TGTGCCAGCAGTCTAGGTAGCGGGAGGGCCTCCTACGAGCAGTACTTC. Amino acid sequence: CASSLGSGRASYEQYF. The chain carries TRBV2 and TRBJ2-7; TRBD2 matches 11 bases. The CDR3 extends over 16 amino acids. The junction had 6 bases not matched to a gene; V was cut back by 5 bases and J by 0 bases. CDR1 and CDR2 (germline): SNHLY, FYNNEI.